These 2 T cell receptor beta chains originate from one sample sequenced in a study of neurological immune-mediated disorders. TCRdb called the 5' RACE reads again in MiXCR, with one record for every CDR3 protein. The sample has 10,000 or so distinct CDR3 sequences; roughly 20% are singletons. Sample: CD8+ T cells from blood. All receptors come from a woman aged 35 to 49 with multiple sclerosis.

In this sample, this clonotype turned up once. This rearrangement joins TRBV5-1 to TRBJ2-3; a weak D match, TRBD2 (6 bases). The germline CDR1 and CDR2 sequences are SGHRS and YFSETQ. The CDR3 totals 13 residues. V was shortened by 4 bases and J by 6 bases, with 12 bases between the two germline ends. The CDR3 spells CASSREPGDTQYF. Written as DNA, the CDR3 is TGCGCCAGCAGCCGGGAGCCGGGTGATACGCAGTATTTT. Complete variable domain (other parts from reference TRBV5-1 and TRBJ2-3): KAGVTQTPRYLIKTRGQQVTLSCSPISGHRSVSWYQQTPGQGLQFLFEYFSETQRNKGNFPGRFSGRQFSNSRSEMNVSTLELGDSALYLCASSREPGDTQYFGPGTRLTVL.

This clonotype is medium-sized (0.01 to 0.1%) within its sample. This chain connects TRBV4-1 to TRBJ2-3; 9 bases agree with TRBD2. V was pared by 0 bases and J by 2 bases, with 3 bases of the junction left unmatched. CDR1 MGHRA and CDR2 YSYEKL come from the germline V gene. The CDR3 is 16 residues long. CDR3 in amino acids: CASSQEERGATDTQYF. CDR3 sequence (DNA): TGCGCCAGCAGCCAAGAAGAGCGGGGGGCCACAGATACGCAGTATTTT.